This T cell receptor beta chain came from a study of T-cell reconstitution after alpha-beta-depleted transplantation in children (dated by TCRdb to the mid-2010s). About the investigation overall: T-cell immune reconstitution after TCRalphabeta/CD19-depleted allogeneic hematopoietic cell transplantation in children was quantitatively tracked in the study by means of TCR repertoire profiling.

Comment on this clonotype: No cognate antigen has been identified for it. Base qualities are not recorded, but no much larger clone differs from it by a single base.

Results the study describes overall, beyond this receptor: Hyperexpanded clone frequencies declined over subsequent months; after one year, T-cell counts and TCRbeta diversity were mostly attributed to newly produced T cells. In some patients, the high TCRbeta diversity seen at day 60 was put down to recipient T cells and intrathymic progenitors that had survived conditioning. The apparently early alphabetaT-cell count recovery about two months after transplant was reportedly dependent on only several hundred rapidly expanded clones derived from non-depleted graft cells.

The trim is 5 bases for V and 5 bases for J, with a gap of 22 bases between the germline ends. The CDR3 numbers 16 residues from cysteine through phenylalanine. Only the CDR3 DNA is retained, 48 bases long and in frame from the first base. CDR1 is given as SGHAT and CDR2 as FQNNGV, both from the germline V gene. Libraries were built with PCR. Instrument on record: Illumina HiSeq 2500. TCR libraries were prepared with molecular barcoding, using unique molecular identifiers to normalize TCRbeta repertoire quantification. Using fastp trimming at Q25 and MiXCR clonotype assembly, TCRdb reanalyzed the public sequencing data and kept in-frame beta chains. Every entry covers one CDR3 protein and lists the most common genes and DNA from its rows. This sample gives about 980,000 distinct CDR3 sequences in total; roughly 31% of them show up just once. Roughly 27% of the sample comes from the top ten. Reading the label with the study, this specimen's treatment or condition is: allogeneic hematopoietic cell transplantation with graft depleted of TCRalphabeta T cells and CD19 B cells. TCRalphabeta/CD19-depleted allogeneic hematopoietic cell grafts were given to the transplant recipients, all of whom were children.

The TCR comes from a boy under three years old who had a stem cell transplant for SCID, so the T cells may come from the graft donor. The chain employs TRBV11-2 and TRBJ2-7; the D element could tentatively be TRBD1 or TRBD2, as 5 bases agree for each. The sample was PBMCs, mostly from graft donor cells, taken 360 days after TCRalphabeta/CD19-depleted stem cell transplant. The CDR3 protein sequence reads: CASSPLSGPIPHEQYF. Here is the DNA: TGTGCCAGCAGCCCGTTATCGGGGCCGATCCCCCACGAGCAGTACTTC.